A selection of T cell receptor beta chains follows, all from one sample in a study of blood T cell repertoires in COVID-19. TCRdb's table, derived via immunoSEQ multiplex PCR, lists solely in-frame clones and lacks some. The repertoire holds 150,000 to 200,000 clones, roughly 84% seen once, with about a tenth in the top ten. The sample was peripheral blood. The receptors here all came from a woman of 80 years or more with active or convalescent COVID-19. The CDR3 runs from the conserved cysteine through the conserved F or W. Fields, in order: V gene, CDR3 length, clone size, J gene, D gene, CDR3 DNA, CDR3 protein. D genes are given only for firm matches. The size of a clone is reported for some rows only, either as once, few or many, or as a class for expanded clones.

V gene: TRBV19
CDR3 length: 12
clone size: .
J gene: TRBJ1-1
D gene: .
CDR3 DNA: TGTGCCAGTAGAGGGGGGAACACTGAAGCTTTCTTT
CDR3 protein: CASRGGNTEAFF

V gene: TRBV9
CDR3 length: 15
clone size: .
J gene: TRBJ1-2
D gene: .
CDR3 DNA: TGTGCCCGAGGGGGGGCAGGCCCCACCGGCTATGGCTACACCTTC
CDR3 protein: CARGGAGPTGYGYTF

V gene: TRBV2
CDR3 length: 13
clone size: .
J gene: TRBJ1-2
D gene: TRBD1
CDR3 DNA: TGTGCCAGCATGGGGACAGGGACCTATGGCTACACCTTC
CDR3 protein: CASMGTGTYGYTF

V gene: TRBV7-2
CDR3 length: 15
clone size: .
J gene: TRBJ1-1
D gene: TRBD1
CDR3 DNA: TGTGCCAGCAGCCCCAGACAGGGGAGGGGCACTGAAGCTTTCTTT
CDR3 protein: CASSPRQGRGTEAFF

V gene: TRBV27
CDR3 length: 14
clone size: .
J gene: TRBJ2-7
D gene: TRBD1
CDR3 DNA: TGTGCCAGCAGTTTAGGGACAGGGGGAAGCGAGCAGTACTTC
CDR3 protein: CASSLGTGGSEQYF

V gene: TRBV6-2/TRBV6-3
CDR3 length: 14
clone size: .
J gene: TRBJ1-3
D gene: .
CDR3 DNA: TGTGCCAGCACCCCGGACATGAGGGGAAACACCATATATTTT
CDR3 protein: CASTPDMRGNTIYF

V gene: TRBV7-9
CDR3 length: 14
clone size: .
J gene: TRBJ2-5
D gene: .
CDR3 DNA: TGTGCCAGCAGCTTTAGGACAGACCAAGAGACCCAGTACTTC
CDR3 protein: CASSFRTDQETQYF

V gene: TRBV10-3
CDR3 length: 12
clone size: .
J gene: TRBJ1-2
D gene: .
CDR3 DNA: TGTGCCATCAGTGACGGGTCCTATGGCTACACCTTC
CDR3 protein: CAISDGSYGYTF

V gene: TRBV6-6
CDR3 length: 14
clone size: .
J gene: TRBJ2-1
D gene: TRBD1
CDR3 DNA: TGTGCCAGCAGTTGGGGACAGGGGGTCGATGAGCAGTTCTTC
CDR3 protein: CASSWGQGVDEQFF

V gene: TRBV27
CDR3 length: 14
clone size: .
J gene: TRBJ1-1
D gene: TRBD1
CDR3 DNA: TGTGCCAGCAGTCCCCGGACAGGTAACACTGAAGCTTTCTTT
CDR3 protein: CASSPRTGNTEAFF

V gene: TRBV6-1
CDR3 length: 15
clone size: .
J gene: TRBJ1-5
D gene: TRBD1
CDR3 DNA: TGTGCCAGCAGTGAATGGACAGGGAACAATCAGCCCCAGCATTTT
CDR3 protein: CASSEWTGNNQPQHF

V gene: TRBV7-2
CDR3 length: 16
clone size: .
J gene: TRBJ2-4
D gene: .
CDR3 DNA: TGTGCCAGCAGCTTAGTAGTGGGAGTAGGCAAAAACATTCAGTACTTC
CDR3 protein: CASSLVVGVGKNIQYF

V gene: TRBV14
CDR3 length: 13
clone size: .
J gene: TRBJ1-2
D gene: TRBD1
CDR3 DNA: TGTGCCAGTCGGGACAGCTTACACTATGGCTACACCTTC
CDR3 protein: CASRDSLHYGYTF

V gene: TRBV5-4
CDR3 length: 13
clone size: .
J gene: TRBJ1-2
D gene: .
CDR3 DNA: TGTGCCAGCAGCTTGTTGGGAGACTATGGCTACACCTTC
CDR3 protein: CASSLLGDYGYTF

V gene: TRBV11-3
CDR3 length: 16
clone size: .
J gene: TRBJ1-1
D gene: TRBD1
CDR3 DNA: TGTGCCAGCAGCCCCAGGGGGCGCCGGGGCTCCCTAGAAGCTTTCTTT
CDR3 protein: CASSPRGRRGSLEAFF

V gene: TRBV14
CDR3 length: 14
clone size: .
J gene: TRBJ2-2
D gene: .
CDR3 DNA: TGTGCCAGCAGCCAAAACCCAGGCGCCGGGGAGCTGTTTTTT
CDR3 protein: CASSQNPGAGELFF

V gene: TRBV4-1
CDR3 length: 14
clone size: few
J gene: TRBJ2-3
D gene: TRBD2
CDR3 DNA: TGCGCCAGCAGCCAGCGGGGGGGAGGAGATACGCAGTATTTT
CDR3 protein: CASSQRGGGDTQYF

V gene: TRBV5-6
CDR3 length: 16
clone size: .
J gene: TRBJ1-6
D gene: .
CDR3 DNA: TGTGCCAGCAGCGAGCTGGTGGCCGGGTATAATTCACCCCTCCACTTT
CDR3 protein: CASSELVAGYNSPLHF

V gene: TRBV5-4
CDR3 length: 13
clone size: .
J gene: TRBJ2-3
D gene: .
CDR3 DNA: TGTGCCAGCAGCGGGACGAGGGGGGATACGCAGTATTTT
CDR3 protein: CASSGTRGDTQYF

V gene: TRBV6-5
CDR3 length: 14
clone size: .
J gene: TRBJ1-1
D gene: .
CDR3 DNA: TGTGCCAGCGCCGGACAGCCTATGAACACTGAAGCTTTCTTT
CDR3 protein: CASAGQPMNTEAFF

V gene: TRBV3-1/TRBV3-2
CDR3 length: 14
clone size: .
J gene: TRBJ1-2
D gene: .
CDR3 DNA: TGTGCCAGCAGCCAAGGAGGCGAGTACTATGGCTACACCTTC
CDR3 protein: CASSQGGEYYGYTF

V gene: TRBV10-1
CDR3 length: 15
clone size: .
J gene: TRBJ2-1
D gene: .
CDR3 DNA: TGCGCCAGCAGTGACCGGACCCGGGATGCTGGTGAGCAGTTCTTC
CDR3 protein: CASSDRTRDAGEQFF

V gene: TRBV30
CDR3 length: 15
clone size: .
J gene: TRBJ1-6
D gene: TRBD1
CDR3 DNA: TGTGCCTGGAGTGGGCCGGGACAGTTTAATTCACCCCTCCACTTT
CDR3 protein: CAWSGPGQFNSPLHF

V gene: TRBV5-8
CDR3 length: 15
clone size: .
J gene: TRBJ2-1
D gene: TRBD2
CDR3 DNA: TGTGCCAGCAGCCGCGGACTAGCGGGGGGGGATGAGCAGTTCTTC
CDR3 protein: CASSRGLAGGDEQFF